The entry below gives a single T cell receptor (beta chain) sequence along with its context. These data come from a study of T cell repertoires in cytomegalovirus infection. About the research overall: From public TCR beta signatures came an indication of both CMV infection and matching HLA type.

With 5 bases removed from V and 6 bases from J, the gap between germline ends came to 13 bases. CDR3 length: 13 amino acids. In germline, CDR1 is SEHNR, CDR2 FQNEAQ (reference sequence). MiXCR, applied by TCRdb to the reads, yields one record per CDR3 protein. The profile covers 200,000 to 300,000 distinct CDR3 sequences, with around 8.7% appearing a single time and roughly 16% taken by the ten largest. Sequenced: PBMCs. The genes are TRBV7-9 and TRBJ1-2; the D gene is possibly TRBD1 (5 bases). The receptor was isolated from a human donor in good health (CMV status not recorded). Some clones in this sample may be carry-over from other donors' samples. The CDR3 sequence is CASSASGGNGYTF. CDR3 nucleotide sequence: TGTGCCAGCAGCGCAAGCGGGGGGAATGGCTACACCTTC.